This is a list of T cell receptor beta chains from one sample in a study of CD8+ T cells in alopecia areata. Clones were sequenced by immunoSEQ multiplex PCR, and TCRdb holds only the in-frame ones, with some missing. The sample yields about 110,000 clones, around three fifths seen once. Sequenced here: CD8+ T cells sorted from blood, sampled at week 24, from a patient treated with tofacitinib. The receptor source for this set is a human donor with alopecia areata. The conserved cysteine and the conserved F or W are not part of the CDR3 here.

v_gene: TRBV5-6; j_gene: TRBJ1-2; CDR3aa: ASSPGQGASYGYT
v_gene: TRBV2; j_gene: TRBJ2-1; CDR3aa: ASSGGQAKTNEQF
v_gene: TRBV29-1; j_gene: TRBJ1-2; CDR3aa: SVDSGLPA
v_gene: TRBV9; j_gene: TRBJ2-1; CDR3aa: ASSVGIYEQF
v_gene: TRBV30; j_gene: TRBJ1-4; CDR3aa: AWSLLDEKLF
v_gene: TRBV5-4; j_gene: TRBJ1-4; CDR3aa: ASSLGGEKLF
v_gene: TRBV9; j_gene: TRBJ2-5; CDR3aa: ASSPRVSETQY
v_gene: TRBV4-1; j_gene: TRBJ1-1; CDR3aa: ASSSPGGKGTEAF
v_gene: TRBV29-1; j_gene: TRBJ2-5; CDR3aa: SVDLSGTSIREETQY
v_gene: TRBV10-2; j_gene: TRBJ2-3; CDR3aa: ASLSPLTDTQY
v_gene: TRBV13; j_gene: TRBJ2-1; CDR3aa: ASSSPGGGQF
v_gene: TRBV4-3; j_gene: TRBJ2-2; CDR3aa: ASSQVLGGHGELF
v_gene: TRBV6-5; j_gene: TRBJ2-5; CDR3aa: ASSPVGSQETQY
v_gene: TRBV5-6; j_gene: TRBJ1-5; CDR3aa: ASSGGGNQPQH
v_gene: TRBV30; j_gene: TRBJ2-3; CDR3aa: AWSDRGWTDTQY
v_gene: TRBV30; j_gene: TRBJ2-3; CDR3aa: AWATGVSTDTQY
v_gene: TRBV27; j_gene: TRBJ1-1; CDR3aa: ASSLGWGFEAF
v_gene: TRBV5-4; j_gene: TRBJ1-1; CDR3aa: ASSLGQGAVNTEAF
v_gene: TRBV29-1; j_gene: TRBJ1-2; CDR3aa: SVEVVDHGQGMVYGGYT
v_gene: TRBV23-1; j_gene: TRBJ2-5; CDR3aa: ASSDAGGEYQETQY
v_gene: TRBV4-1; j_gene: TRBJ1-1; CDR3aa: ASSLYRGTEAF
v_gene: TRBV5-6; j_gene: TRBJ2-2; CDR3aa: ASSLEQRGARGELF
v_gene: TRBV10-2; j_gene: TRBJ2-7; CDR3aa: ASREDRSSYEQY
v_gene: TRBV18; j_gene: TRBJ2-7; CDR3aa: ASSLGTGAYEQY
v_gene: TRBV6-5; j_gene: TRBJ2-4; CDR3aa: ASSYGEEDIQY
v_gene: TRBV30; j_gene: TRBJ2-3; CDR3aa: AWSLTSTDTQY
v_gene: TRBV7-9; j_gene: TRBJ2-7; CDR3aa: ASSLAGGTYEQY
v_gene: TRBV5-6; j_gene: TRBJ1-2; CDR3aa: ASRLRGFNYGYT
v_gene: TRBV10-1; j_gene: TRBJ2-1; CDR3aa: ASSESTSGGNEQF
v_gene: TRBV2; j_gene: TRBJ2-5; CDR3aa: ASKTVAYQETQY
v_gene: TRBV2; j_gene: TRBJ2-3; CDR3aa: ASSLYGLAGGHESTDTQY
v_gene: TRBV4-2; j_gene: TRBJ2-5; CDR3aa: ASSPGEQETQY
v_gene: TRBV7-3; j_gene: TRBJ1-6; CDR3aa: ASSRDRGYNSPLH
v_gene: TRBV11-2; j_gene: TRBJ2-2; CDR3aa: ASSLIGRDTGELF
v_gene: TRBV7-9; j_gene: TRBJ1-2; CDR3aa: ASSLTVDGANGYT
v_gene: TRBV7-9; j_gene: TRBJ2-5; CDR3aa: ASSLGQEETQY
v_gene: TRBV29-1; j_gene: TRBJ2-6; CDR3aa: SVEGADPGANVLT
v_gene: TRBV30; j_gene: TRBJ2-6; CDR3aa: ACRPRDASGANVLT
v_gene: TRBV9; j_gene: TRBJ1-6; CDR3aa: ASSPSGRQSFSPLH
v_gene: TRBV25-1; j_gene: TRBJ2-1; CDR3aa: ASRGTSSSYNEQF
v_gene: TRBV10-3; j_gene: TRBJ2-1; CDR3aa: AISESRDSIHNEQF
v_gene: TRBV29-1; j_gene: TRBJ2-5; CDR3aa: SVRGPLMGVQETQY
v_gene: TRBV13; j_gene: TRBJ1-1; CDR3aa: ASSPTGTGSTEAF
v_gene: TRBV29-1; j_gene: TRBJ2-7; CDR3aa: SVEANSGGSYEQY
v_gene: TRBV2; j_gene: TRBJ2-1; CDR3aa: ASIRKLAGGYNEQF
v_gene: TRBV5-1; j_gene: TRBJ2-1; CDR3aa: ASSLSGVEQF
v_gene: TRBV7-9; j_gene: TRBJ1-4; CDR3aa: ASSSRDRNEKLF
v_gene: TRBV27; j_gene: TRBJ2-4; CDR3aa: ASSPPRAGIQY
v_gene: TRBV9; j_gene: TRBJ2-7; CDR3aa: ASSGGRDTVYEQY
v_gene: TRBV30; j_gene: TRBJ1-1; CDR3aa: AWSGFVGRGTEAF
v_gene: TRBV7-3; j_gene: TRBJ2-3; CDR3aa: ASSGSGGADTQY
v_gene: TRBV7-9; j_gene: TRBJ2-7; CDR3aa: ASSPETSGTYEQY
v_gene: TRBV15; j_gene: TRBJ2-1; CDR3aa: ATSRTRGASQYNEQF